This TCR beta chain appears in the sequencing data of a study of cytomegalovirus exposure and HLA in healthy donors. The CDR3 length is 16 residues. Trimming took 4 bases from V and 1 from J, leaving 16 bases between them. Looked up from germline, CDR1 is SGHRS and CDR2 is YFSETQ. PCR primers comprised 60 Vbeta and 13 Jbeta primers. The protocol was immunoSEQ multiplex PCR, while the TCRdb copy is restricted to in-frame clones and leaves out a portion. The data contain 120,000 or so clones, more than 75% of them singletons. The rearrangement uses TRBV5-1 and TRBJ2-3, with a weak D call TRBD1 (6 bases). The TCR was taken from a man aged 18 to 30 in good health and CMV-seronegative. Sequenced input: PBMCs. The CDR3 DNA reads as TGCGCCAGCAGCCTAACTACAGGGACCGGCACAGATACGCAGTATTTT. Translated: CASSLTTGTGTDTQYF. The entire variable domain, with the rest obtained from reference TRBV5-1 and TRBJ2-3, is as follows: KAGVTQTPRYLIKTRGQQVTLSCSPISGHRSVSWYQQTPGQGLQFLFEYFSETQRNKGNFPGRFSGRQFSNSRSEMNVSTLELGDSALYLCASSLTTGTGTDTQYFGPGTRLTVL.